A selection of T cell receptor beta chains follows, all from one sample in a study of blood T cell repertoires in COVID-19. Libraries were prepared by immunoSEQ multiplex PCR; TCRdb keeps only in-frame clonotypes and omits some of them. This table holds approximately 330,000 clones, roughly 89% found once. The sample comprised peripheral blood. These receptors were collected from a man aged 25-45 years with COVID-19, enrolled during active disease. Each CDR3 is given with its conserved first and last residue. D genes are given only for firm matches. A clone size is listed for some rows: how often the clone was seen (once, few, many), or a class if it is expanded.

j_gene,abundance,len,v_gene,d_gene,CDR3nt,CDR3aa
TRBJ2-1,NA,14,TRBV7-3,NA,TGTGCCAGCAGCTCACCGAGGGACTACAATGAGCAGTTCTTC,CASSSPRDYNEQFF
TRBJ2-3,NA,15,TRBV5-1,NA,TGCGCCAGCAGCTTGCAGGGGGGCTCAACAGATACGCAGTATTTT,CASSLQGGSTDTQYF
TRBJ2-1,NA,14,TRBV19,NA,TGTGCCAGTAGTAAAGGGGCCTCCTACAATGAGCAGTTCTTC,CASSKGASYNEQFF
TRBJ2-1,NA,16,TRBV18,TRBD2,TGTGCCAGCTCACCAGACCCGGGGGGGGCAGGCAATGAGCAGTTCTTC,CASSPDPGGAGNEQFF
TRBJ2-7,NA,12,TRBV14,NA,TGTGCCAGCAGCGGCATCTCCTACGAGCAGTACTTC,CASSGISYEQYF
TRBJ2-1,once,14,TRBV2,TRBD1,TGTGCCAGCAGACAAGGACAGGGGAGGGTTGAGCAGTTCTTC,CASRQGQGRVEQFF
TRBJ2-7,NA,15,TRBV9,TRBD1,TGTGCCAGCAGCGTAGGGACAGGGGGTTGGTACGAGCAGTACTTC,CASSVGTGGWYEQYF
TRBJ2-7,NA,16,TRBV7-9,TRBD2,TGTGCCAGCAGCTCGACCCGGACTAGCGGGAGGAACGAGCAGTACTTC,CASSSTRTSGRNEQYF
TRBJ2-5,NA,14,TRBV19,TRBD1,TGTGCCAGTAGTAGATGGACAGGTGAAGAGACCCAGTACTTC,CASSRWTGEETQYF
TRBJ2-5,NA,15,TRBV15,NA,TGTGCCACCAGCAGCCGGGCCATCAGGGGAGAGACCCAGTACTTC,CATSSRAIRGETQYF
TRBJ2-1,NA,13,TRBV4-3,NA,TGCGCCAGCAGCCAAGGGCAGGGCGATGAGCAGTTCTTC,CASSQGQGDEQFF
TRBJ1-2,NA,13,TRBV7-9,NA,TGTGCCAGCAGCTTAGTGCAGATCAATGGCTACACCTTC,CASSLVQINGYTF
TRBJ2-5,NA,11,TRBV7-2,NA,TGTGCCAGCAGTCCCCTCGAGACCCAGTACTTC,CASSPLETQYF
TRBJ2-5,NA,16,TRBV6-5,TRBD1,TGTGCCAGCAGTTACTCGGGGACAGGCCTGGTTAGGACCCAGTACTTC,CASSYSGTGLVRTQYF
TRBJ1-4,NA,16,TRBV27,NA,TGTGCCAGCCGTCGAGGATCCAGGGGAACTAATGAAAAACTGTTTTTT,CASRRGSRGTNEKLFF
TRBJ2-7,NA,14,TRBV7-2,TRBD1,TGTGCCAGCAGCCCGCAACCCGGGACAGGGCAGCAGTACTTC,CASSPQPGTGQQYF